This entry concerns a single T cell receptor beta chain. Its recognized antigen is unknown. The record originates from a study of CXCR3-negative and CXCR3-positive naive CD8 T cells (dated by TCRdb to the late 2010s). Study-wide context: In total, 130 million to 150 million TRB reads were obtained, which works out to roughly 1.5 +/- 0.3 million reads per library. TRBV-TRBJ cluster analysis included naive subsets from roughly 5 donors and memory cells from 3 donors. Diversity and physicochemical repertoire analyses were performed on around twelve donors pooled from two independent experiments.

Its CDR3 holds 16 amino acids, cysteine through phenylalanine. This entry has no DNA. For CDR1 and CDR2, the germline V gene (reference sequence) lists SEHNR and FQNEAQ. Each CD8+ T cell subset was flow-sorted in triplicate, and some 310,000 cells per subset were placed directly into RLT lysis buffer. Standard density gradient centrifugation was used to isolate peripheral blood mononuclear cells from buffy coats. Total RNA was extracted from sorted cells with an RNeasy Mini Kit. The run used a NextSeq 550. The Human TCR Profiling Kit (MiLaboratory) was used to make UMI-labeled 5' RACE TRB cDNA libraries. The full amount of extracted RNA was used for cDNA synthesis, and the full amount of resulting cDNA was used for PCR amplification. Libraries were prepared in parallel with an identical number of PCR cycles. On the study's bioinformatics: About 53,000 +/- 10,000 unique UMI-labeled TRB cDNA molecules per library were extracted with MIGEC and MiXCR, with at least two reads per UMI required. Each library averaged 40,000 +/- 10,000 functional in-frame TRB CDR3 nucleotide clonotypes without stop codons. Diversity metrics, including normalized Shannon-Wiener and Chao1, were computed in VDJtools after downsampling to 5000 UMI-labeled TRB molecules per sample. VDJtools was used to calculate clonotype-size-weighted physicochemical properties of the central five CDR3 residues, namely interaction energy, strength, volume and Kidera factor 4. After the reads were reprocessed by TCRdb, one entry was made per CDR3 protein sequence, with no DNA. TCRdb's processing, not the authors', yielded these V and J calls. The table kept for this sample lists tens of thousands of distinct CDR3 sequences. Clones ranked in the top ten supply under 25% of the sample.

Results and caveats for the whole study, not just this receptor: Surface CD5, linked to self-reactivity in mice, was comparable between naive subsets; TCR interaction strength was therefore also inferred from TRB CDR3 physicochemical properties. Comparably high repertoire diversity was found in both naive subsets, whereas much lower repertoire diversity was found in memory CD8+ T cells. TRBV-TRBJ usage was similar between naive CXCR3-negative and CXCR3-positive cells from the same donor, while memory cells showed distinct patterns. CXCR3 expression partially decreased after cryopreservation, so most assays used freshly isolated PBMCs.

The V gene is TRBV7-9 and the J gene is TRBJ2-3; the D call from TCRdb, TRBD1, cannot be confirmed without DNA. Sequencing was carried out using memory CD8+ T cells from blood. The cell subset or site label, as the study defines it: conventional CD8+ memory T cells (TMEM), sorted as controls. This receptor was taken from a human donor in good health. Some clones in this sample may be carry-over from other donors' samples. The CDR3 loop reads CASTPPTGQAGDTQYF.